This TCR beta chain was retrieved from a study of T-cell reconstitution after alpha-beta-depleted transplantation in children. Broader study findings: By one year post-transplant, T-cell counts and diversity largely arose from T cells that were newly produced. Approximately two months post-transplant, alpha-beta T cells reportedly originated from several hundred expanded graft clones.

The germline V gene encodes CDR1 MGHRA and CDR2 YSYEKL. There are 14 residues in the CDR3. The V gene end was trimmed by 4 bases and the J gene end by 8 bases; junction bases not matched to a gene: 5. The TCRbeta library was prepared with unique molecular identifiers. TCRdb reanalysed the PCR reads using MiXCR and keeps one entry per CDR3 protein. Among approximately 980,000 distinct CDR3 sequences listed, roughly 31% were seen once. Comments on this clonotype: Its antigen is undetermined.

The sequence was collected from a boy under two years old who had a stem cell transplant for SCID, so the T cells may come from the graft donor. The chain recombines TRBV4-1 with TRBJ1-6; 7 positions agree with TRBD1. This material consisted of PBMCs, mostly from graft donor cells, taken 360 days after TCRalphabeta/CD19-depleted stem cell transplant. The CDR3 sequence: CASSRFRGDSPLHF. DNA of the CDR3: TGCGCCAGCAGCCGGTTCAGGGGGGATTCACCCCTCCACTTT.